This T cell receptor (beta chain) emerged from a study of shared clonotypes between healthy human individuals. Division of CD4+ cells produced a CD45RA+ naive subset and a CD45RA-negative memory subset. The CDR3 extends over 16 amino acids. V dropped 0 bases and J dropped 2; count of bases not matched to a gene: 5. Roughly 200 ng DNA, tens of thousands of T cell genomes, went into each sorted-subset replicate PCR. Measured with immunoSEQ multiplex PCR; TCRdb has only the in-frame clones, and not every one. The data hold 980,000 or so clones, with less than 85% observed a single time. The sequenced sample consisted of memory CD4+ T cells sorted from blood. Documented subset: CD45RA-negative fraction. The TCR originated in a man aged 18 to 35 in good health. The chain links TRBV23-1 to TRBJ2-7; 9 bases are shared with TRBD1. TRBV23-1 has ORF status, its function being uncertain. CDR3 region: CASSQSSGQGTYEQYF. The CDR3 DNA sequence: TGCGCCAGCAGTCAATCTTCGGGACAGGGAACCTACGAGCAGTACTTC.